The table lists the clone carrying this T cell receptor (beta chain) with a count of one. The antigen is not known. The sample belongs to a study of CD8 T cells in Susac syndrome. RNA amounts of about 0.5 to 1 ug underwent reverse transcription with random hexamers. An immunoSEQ multiplex PCR generated amplified TCR beta CDR3 products spanning 54 Vbeta and 13 Jbeta. TCRdb reprocessed the immunoSEQ multiplex PCR reads with MiXCR, giving one entry per CDR3 protein. The table has approximately 76,000 distinct CDR3 sequences, about 95% seen once; the top ten hold around 0.4%. Regarding the study as a whole: The study's TCR sequencing and HLA analysis drew on a certain number of individuals. That number was acknowledged as relatively small.

The V gene lost 0 bases and the J gene lost 3 bases, with 11 bases spanning the gap. Germline CDR1 LGHDT, CDR2 YNNKEL (reference sequence). This CDR3 has 15 residues. Sequencing of TCR beta covered CD8+ and CD4+ T cells obtained from blood. Multiple sclerosis controls were treatment-naive patients with stable or active relapsing-remitting disease. Source material: CD8+ T cells from PBMCs. This TCR was sampled from a human donor with multiple sclerosis. V gene TRBV3-1 combines with J gene TRBJ2-5; possibly TRBD2 for D (5 bases). The CDR3 here is CASSQETNHKETQYF. In DNA form, the CDR3 reads TGTGCCAGCAGCCAAGAGACTAACCATAAAGAGACCCAGTACTTC.